The clone carrying this T cell receptor (beta chain) was seen a few times. Its antigen remains unknown. RNA was extracted and reverse transcribed into cDNA as the sequencing template. The assay was immunoSEQ multiplex PCR, and TCRdb's table has in-frame clones only and misses some. The sample has roughly 190,000 clones; 60% to 70% are singletons. The data stem from a study of CD8+ T cells in alopecia areata. On the study more broadly: Treatment of the treated patients consisted of oral tofacitinib, 5 to 10 mg twice daily.

Indicated treatment: oral pan-JAK inhibitor, 5-10 mg twice daily. Trimming took off 0 bases at V and 0 bases at J, with 8 bases between the two ends. Germline V CDR1 and CDR2: SGHNT, YYREEE (reference sequence). The CDR3 contains 15 residues. Study-level results: Significant decreases in scalp clonality and expanded CD8+ clones followed tofacitinib treatment.

The chain links TRBV5-4 to TRBJ2-3; D gene uncertain. The sequencing used CD4+ T cells sorted from blood, collected at week 4, from a patient treated with tofacitinib. The sequence came from a human donor with alopecia areata. The CDR3 reads CASSLEGRSTDTQYF. The CDR3 region has the DNA TGTGCCAGCAGCTTGGAGGGTAGAAGCACAGATACGCAGTATTTT.